The 2 T cell receptor beta chains presented below share a single source sample, sequenced in a study of cytomegalovirus exposure and HLA in healthy donors. This PCR relied on a set of 60 Vbeta primers and 13 Jbeta primers. TCRdb's table, derived via immunoSEQ multiplex PCR, lists solely in-frame clones and lacks some. This repertoire shows around 130,000 clones, less than 80% found once; its top ten account for 5.5% to 8.5%. The specimen sequenced was PBMCs. These receptors were collected from a man aged 35 to 55 in good health and CMV-seropositive.

The V call is TRBV27, the J call TRBJ1-5; D may be TRBD1 (5 bases). V lost 8 bases and J 4 bases, leaving 12 bases between the germline ends. The V gene's germline CDR1 is MNHEY and CDR2 SMNVEV (reference sequence). The CDR3 totals 13 residues. This CDR3 is CASGGGRNQPQHF. CDR3 DNA: TGTGCCAGCGGGGGAGGGAGGAATCAGCCCCAGCATTTT.

The chain carries TRBV10-1 and TRBJ2-7; D gene uncertain. The germline CDR1 and CDR2 sequences are WNHNN and SYGVQD (reference sequence). With 6 bases removed from V and 6 bases from J, the gap between germline ends came to 3 bases. The CDR3 extends over 9 amino acids. CDR3 bases: TGCGCCAGCAGAGCCGAGCAGTACTTC. Translated, it gives CASRAEQYF.